The text below deals with one TCR beta chain. What it recognizes is unknown. This sample includes further DNA sequences coding for the same CDR3. Generated by immunoSEQ multiplex PCR, the TCRdb table keeps only in-frame clones and is missing some. Of about 61,000 clones listed, less than 90% are singletons. This sample stems from a study of OX40 agonist ivuxolimab in advanced cancers. Study as a whole: Intravenous ivuxolimab at 0.01 to 10 mg/kg was given to patients every 2 weeks.

General study findings and limits: Partial responders at 0.1-3.0 mg/kg had among the lowest clonal expansion. Some patients who did not respond also had low normalized T-cell clonal expansion.

V lost 5 bases, J lost 2 bases, and 3 bases stayed unmatched. The CDR3 has 14 amino acids. Germline CDR1 is LNHDA and CDR2 is SQIVND (reference sequence). The rearrangement joins TRBV19 to TRBJ1-5, with TRBD1 identical over 7 bases. This TCR came from an adult with an advanced solid tumor such as melanoma, head and neck, liver or kidney cancer. The sample consisted of CD4+ or CD8+ T cells sorted from blood, taken in a trial of the OX40 agonist ivuxolimab. The CDR3 DNA follows: TGTGCCAGTAGTGTAACAGGGGGCAATCAGCCCCAGCATTTT. Protein: CASSVTGGNQPQHF.